The 7 T cell receptor beta chains below come from one sample, sequenced in a study of T cell repertoires in cytomegalovirus infection. TCRdb processed the reads anew with MiXCR; each CDR3 protein has one entry. Of 740,000 or so distinct CDR3 sequences listed, roughly 35% are singletons. Sequencing was carried out using PBMCs. Receptors were obtained from a human donor in good health (CMV status not recorded). Some clones in this sample may be carry-over from other donors' samples.

V gene TRBV5-5 combines with J gene TRBJ1-4; D gene ambiguous. CDR3 size: 14 residues. Germline V gene sequence: CDR1 SGHKS, CDR2 YYEKEE (reference sequence). The V end was cut by 1 base, the J end by 8 bases, with 12 bases between. CDR3 amino acids: CASSLFPLHEKLFF. The CDR3 DNA reads TGTGCCAGCAGCTTGTTCCCCTTGCACGAAAAACTGTTTTTT.

The chain uses TRBV2 and TRBJ2-7; D might be TRBD2 (6 bases). Germline values: CDR1 SNHLY, CDR2 FYNNEI. There are 16 residues in the CDR3. CDR3 protein: CARSRLATPPKNGQYF. CDR3 sequence (DNA): TGTGCACGCTCTAGGCTAGCGACACCCCCAAAGAACGGGCAGTACTTC. Full variable domain (outside the CDR3, taken from reference TRBV2 and TRBJ2-7): EPEVTQTPSHQVTQMGQEVILRCVPISNHLYFYWYRQILGQKVEFLVSFYNNEISEKSEIFDDQFSVERPDGSNFTLKIRSTKLEDSAMYFCARSRLATPPKNGQYFGPGTRLTVT.

The V call is TRBV5-6, the J call TRBJ2-1; 13 bases are shared with TRBD2. CDR3 size: 16 residues. Losses at the gene ends were 4 bases for V and 7 bases for J; bases not matched to a gene: 8. Germline V gives CDR1 SGHDT, CDR2 YYEEEE. The CDR3 nucleotides are TGTGCCAGCAGCACAGCGGGACTAGCGGGACCAAATGAGCAGTTCTTC. Protein product: CASSTAGLAGPNEQFF.

The table lists this clonotype with many counts. The chain has TRBV7-9 and TRBJ1-5; D might be TRBD1 (5 bases). Trimming removed 2 bases from V and 5 bases from J, with 16 bases in between. The CDR3 spans 16 residues. CDR1 and CDR2 (germline): SEHNR, FQNEAQ (reference sequence). The CDR3 bases are TGTGCCAGCAGCTTATTCGTGGGGGGACGTGATCAGCCCCAGCATTTT. This translates into CASSLFVGGRDQPQHF.

The CDR3 region is CASSLGGDPRIAKNIQYF. The CDR3 coding sequence is TGTGCCAGCTCCCTCGGGGGGGACCCGAGAATAGCCAAAAACATTCAGTACTTC. The V gene is TRBV6-1, the J gene TRBJ2-4; 8 nucleotides align to TRBD2. The J segment lost 0 bases and the V segment lost 8 bases, leaving 15 bases of the junction unmatched. Germline V gives CDR1 MNHNS, CDR2 SASEGT. The CDR3 has 18 residues.

CDR3 nucleotide sequence: TGTGCCATCAGTTCTTCGGTTTGGGACGGCCCGGACCTGACTTTC. This encodes CAISSSVWDGPDLTF. The chain carries TRBV10-3 and TRBJ2-6; tentatively, D is TRBD1 or TRBD2 (5 bases each). Trimming left V 5 bases short and J 15 bases short, with 23 bases between. Germline loops: CDR1 ENHRY, CDR2 SYGVKD. There are 15 residues in the CDR3.

The chain uses TRBV9 and TRBJ2-3; 8 bases line up with TRBD2. Germline loops: CDR1 SGDLS, CDR2 YYNGEE. V shed 1 base, J shed 2 bases, and the junction held 6 bases outside the gene matches. The CDR3 extends over 16 amino acids. CDR3 protein: CASSVWVAGLTDTQYF. Written as DNA, the CDR3 is TGTGCCAGCAGCGTATGGGTAGCGGGACTCACAGATACGCAGTATTTT.